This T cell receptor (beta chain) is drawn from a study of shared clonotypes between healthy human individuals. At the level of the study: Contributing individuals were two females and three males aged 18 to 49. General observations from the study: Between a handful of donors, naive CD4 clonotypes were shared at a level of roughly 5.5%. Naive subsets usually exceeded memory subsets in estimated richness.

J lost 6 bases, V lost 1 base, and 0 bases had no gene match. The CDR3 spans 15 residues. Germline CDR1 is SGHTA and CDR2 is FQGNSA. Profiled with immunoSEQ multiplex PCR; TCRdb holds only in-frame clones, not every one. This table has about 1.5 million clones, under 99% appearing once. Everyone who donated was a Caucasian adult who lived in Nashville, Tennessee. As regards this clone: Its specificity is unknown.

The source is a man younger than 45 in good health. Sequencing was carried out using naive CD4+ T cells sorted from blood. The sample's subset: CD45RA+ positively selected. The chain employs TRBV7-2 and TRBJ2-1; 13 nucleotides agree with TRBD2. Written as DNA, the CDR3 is TGTGCCAGCAGCTTAGGGACTAGCGGGAGCAATGAGCAGTTCTTC. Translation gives CASSLGTSGSNEQFF.